Following are 19 T cell receptor beta chains from one sample sequenced in a study of beta chain features in type 1 diabetes. As every portion of the isolated RNA was reverse transcribed, the sequencing read expressed TCRB transcripts. Repertoires were generated with immunoSEQ multiplex PCR, while TCRdb's copy carries only in-frame clones and drops some. The sample gives 330,000 or so clones, 10% to 15% of which show up once; over 0.008% is in the top ten. These receptors lack a known antigen. Study-level findings and limits: TCRB CDR3 length was moderately but significantly reduced in all four CD4+ subsets of Type 1 diabetes patients.

The specimen was naive CD4+ T cells from blood. The receptor source for this set is a woman younger than 30 with type 1 diabetes.

The CDR3: CASTRGGSSEAFF. CDR3 DNA: TGTGCCAGCACGAGGGGGGGAAGCTCTGAAGCTTTCTTT. The chain employs TRBV25-1 and TRBJ1-1, with D tentatively TRBD1 (6 bases). The CDR3 contains 13 residues. V was cut by 7 bases and J by 6 bases, with 15 bases left in between. Germline values: CDR1 MGHDK, CDR2 SYGVNS.

There are a few counts of this clone. The V and J genes are TRBV7-6 and TRBJ1-4, with 12 bases fitting TRBD1. This CDR3 has 17 residues. The ends lost 4 bases at V and 10 bases at J; junction bases unmatched: 13. Germline V lookup: CDR1 SGHVS, CDR2 FNYEAQ. The DNA of the CDR3 is TGTGCCAGCAGCTCAGAGCCATCCGGGACAGGGGGCGGAAAACTGTTTTTT. Encoded protein: CASSSEPSGTGGGKLFF.

This rearrangement joins TRBV6-5 to TRBJ2-3; tentatively, D is TRBD1 (6 bases). Trimming shortened V by 2 bases and J by 1 base, and 7 bases separated the two germline ends. The V gene's germline CDR1 is MNHEY and CDR2 SVGAGI. The CDR3 spans 14 residues. The CDR3 DNA reads TGTGCCAGCAGTTACAACAGGGGCACAGATACGCAGTATTTT. Translated, it gives CASSYNRGTDTQYF.

As for this clone: The sample carries other DNA sequences with the same CDR3. The chain is built from TRBV28 and TRBJ1-1; TRBD1 agrees at 8 bases. V was clipped by 4 bases and J by 3 bases; unmatched bases: 4. The CDR3 has 14 amino acids. The germline V gene encodes CDR1 MDHEN and CDR2 SYDVKM. CDR3 nucleotides: TGTGCCAGCAGTTCCGGACAGGGAGACACTGAAGCTTTCTTT. It translates to CASSSGQGDTEAFF. The whole variable domain, remainder taken from reference TRBV28 and TRBJ1-1, is DVKVTQSSRYLVKRTGEKVFLECVQDMDHENMFWYRQDPGLGLRLIYFSYDVKMKEKGDIPEGYSVSREKKERFSLILESASTNQTSMYLCASSSGQGDTEAFFGQGTRLTVV.

The V gene is TRBV5-4, the J gene TRBJ2-3, with 9 bases aligning to TRBD2. V was pared by 1 base and J by 6 bases, with 3 bases of the junction left unmatched. Germline V gene sequence: CDR1 SGHNT, CDR2 YYREEE (reference sequence). CDR3 length: 14 residues. The CDR3 sequence is CASSLKRGEDTQYF. CDR3 in DNA: TGTGCCAGCAGCTTGAAGCGGGGGGAGGATACGCAGTATTTT.

This clone was observed a handful of times. The rearrangement joins TRBV28 to TRBJ2-7, with 16 nucleotides matching TRBD2. Germline trimming cut 4 bases from V and 4 bases from J; bases unmatched to any gene: 4. CDR1 and CDR2 from the germline V gene are MDHEN and SYDVKM. The CDR3 is made up of 16 amino acids. The CDR3 reads CASSSPGLAGGYEQYF. The CDR3 DNA reads TGTGCCAGCAGTTCCCCGGGACTAGCGGGAGGGTACGAGCAGTACTTC.

The chain has TRBV30 and TRBJ2-1; 8 positions match TRBD2. CDR1 and CDR2 (germline): GTSNPN, SVGIG (reference sequence). V was clipped by 5 bases and J by 0 bases; unmatched bases: 6. This CDR3 comprises 15 residues. The CDR3 sequence: CAWSSGRSSYNEQFF. The CDR3 DNA sequence: TGTGCCTGGTCTAGCGGGCGCAGCTCCTACAATGAGCAGTTCTTC.

This clone has only a few counts. V usage is TRBV5-4 and J usage is TRBJ2-1, with D possibly being TRBD1 (5 bases). The V gene's germline CDR1 is SGHNT and CDR2 YYREEE (reference sequence). V dropped 0 bases and J dropped 0 bases, with 7 bases sitting between them. The CDR3 spans 15 residues. CDR3: CASSLGQSSYNEQFF. In DNA, the CDR3 is TGTGCCAGCAGCTTGGGACAGTCCTCCTACAATGAGCAGTTCTTC.

This clone was observed a few times. The chain joins TRBV28 to TRBJ2-1, with 10 bases fitting TRBD1. V trimming: 5 bases; J trimming: 0 bases; junction bases outside the gene matches: 10. The CDR3 spans 18 residues. Germline CDR1 reads MDHEN; CDR2 reads SYDVKM. The CDR3 DNA is TGTGCCAGCAGTACTCCCGGGACAGGGGTCCACTCCTACAATGAGCAGTTCTTC. It yields the protein CASSTPGTGVHSYNEQFF.

This clone was detected only a few times. V usage is TRBV6-5 and J usage is TRBJ2-4; maybe TRBD2 (6 bases). The CDR3 totals 15 residues. CDR1 and CDR2 (germline): MNHEY, SVGAGI. Between the trimmed V and J ends, which lost 2 bases and 1 base, there was a span of 9 bases. CDR3 DNA sequence: TGTGCCAGCAGTTACGGGGGGTGGGCCAAAAACATTCAGTACTTC. As protein: CASSYGGWAKNIQYF.

The CDR3 DNA follows: TGTGCCATCAGTGACGAGGTCCTCGGGGAGACCCAGTACTTC. This sequence encodes CAISDEVLGETQYF. V is TRBV10-3 and J is TRBJ2-5, with D unclear. The CDR3 loop spans 14 amino acids. Germline CDR1 and CDR2: ENHRY and SYGVKD. With 3 bases removed from V and 5 bases from J, the gap between germline ends came to 13 bases.

The chain recombines TRBV4-3 with TRBJ2-7; 8 nucleotides align to TRBD2. Germline-derived CDR1 and CDR2 are LGHNA and YSLEER. This CDR3 region has 16 residues. V lost 1 base, J lost 3 bases, and 8 bases stayed unmatched. Written as DNA, the CDR3 is TGCGCCAGCAGCCAAGCCGTCGCGGGAGGTTTCTACGAGCAGTACTTC. Residues: CASSQAVAGGFYEQYF.

This chain joins TRBV29-1 and TRBJ1-2, with D hard to call. The CDR3 has 12 residues. Germline V CDR1 and CDR2: SQVTM, ANQGSEA. V lost 4 bases and J lost 6, with 12 bases in between. CDR3: CSVAASVNGYTF. Here the CDR3 DNA reads TGCAGCGTTGCGGCCAGCGTAAATGGCTACACCTTC.

This sequence joins TRBV11-3 and TRBJ2-6; D is ambiguous. The CDR3 length is 15 residues. The germline gives CDR1 SGHNT, CDR2 YENEEA. V was clipped by 2 bases and J by 0 bases, with 5 bases between them. CDR3 in DNA: TGTGCCAGCAGCTTATCCAGCTCTGGGGCCAACGTCCTGACTTTC. Its protein product is CASSLSSSGANVLTF.

This clone occurred a few times. The chain combines TRBV5-4 with TRBJ2-5, with TRBD1 as a possible D gene (7 bases). Trimming pared 4 bases from V and 2 bases from J, leaving 18 bases between. CDR3 length: 16 residues. Germline V gene lookup returns CDR1 SGHNT and CDR2 YYREEE (reference sequence). The CDR3 is CASSPWRDSTQETQYF. The CDR3 bases are TGTGCCAGCAGCCCATGGCGGGACAGCACACAAGAGACCCAGTACTTC.

As for this clone: Other DNA sequences from this sample encode an identical CDR3 as well. The chain couples TRBV18 to TRBJ2-1, with D maybe TRBD2 (6 bases). The CDR3 extends over 13 amino acids. From germline, CDR1 is KGHSH and CDR2 LQKENI. With 3 bases removed from V and 6 bases from J, the gap between germline ends came to 9 bases. The CDR3 DNA reads TGTGCCAGCTCACCGGGGGGAAGCAATGAGCAGTTCTTC. This translates into CASSPGGSNEQFF. Drawing the rest from reference TRBV18 and TRBJ2-1, the complete variable domain is NAGVMQNPRHLVRRRGQEARLRCSPMKGHSHVYWYRQLPEEGLKFMVYLQKENIIDESGMPKERFSAEFPKEGPSILRIQQVVRGDSAAYFCASSPGGSNEQFFGPGTRLTVL.

V and J are TRBV20-1 and TRBJ2-7; possible D gene TRBD1, 5 bases. Germline CDR1 is DFQATT and CDR2 is SNEGSKA (reference sequence). V lost 4 bases and J 5 bases, leaving 9 bases between the germline ends. The CDR3 sequence is 11 residues long. CDR3: CSAKGSHEQYF. Written as DNA, the CDR3 is TGCAGTGCTAAGGGGTCCCACGAGCAGTACTTC.

The chain couples TRBV5-1 to TRBJ2-1; TRBD2 might be the D (6 bases). Germline CDR1 reads SGHRS; CDR2 reads YFSETQ. The CDR3 is 14 residues long. Trimming shortened V by 1 base and J by 6 bases, and 11 bases separated the two germline ends. The CDR3 here is CASSLSGAGNEQFF. The CDR3 nucleotides read TGCGCCAGCAGCTTGTCGGGAGCTGGCAATGAGCAGTTCTTC.

This clone turned up a few times. The chain links TRBV5-6 to TRBJ1-5; D gene ambiguous. The CDR3 totals 12 residues. The germline V gene has CDR1 SGHDT and CDR2 YYEEEE. V lost 3 bases and J 4 bases, leaving 5 bases between the germline ends. CDR3 DNA: TGTGCCAGCAGCTCACTTAATCAGCCCCAGCATTTT. Its translation: CASSSLNQPQHF.